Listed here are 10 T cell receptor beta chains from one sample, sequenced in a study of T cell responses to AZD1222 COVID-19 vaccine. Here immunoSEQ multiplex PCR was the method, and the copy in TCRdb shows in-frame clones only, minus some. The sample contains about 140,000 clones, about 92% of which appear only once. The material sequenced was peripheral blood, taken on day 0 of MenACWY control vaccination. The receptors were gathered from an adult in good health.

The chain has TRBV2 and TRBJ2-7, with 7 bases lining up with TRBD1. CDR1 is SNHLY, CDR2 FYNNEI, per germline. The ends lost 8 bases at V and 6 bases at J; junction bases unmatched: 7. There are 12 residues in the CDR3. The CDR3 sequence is CASGKTGSEQYF. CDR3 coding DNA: TGTGCCAGCGGAAAGACAGGGTCCGAGCAGTACTTC.

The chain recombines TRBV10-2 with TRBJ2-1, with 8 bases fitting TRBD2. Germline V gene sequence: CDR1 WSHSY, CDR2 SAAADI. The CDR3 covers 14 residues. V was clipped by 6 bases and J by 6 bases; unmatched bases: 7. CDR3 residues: CASRDWTSSNEQFF. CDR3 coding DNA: TGCGCCAGCAGGGACTGGACTAGCAGCAATGAGCAGTTCTTC.

CDR3 sequence reads: CASSYSSPITMNTEAFF. CDR3 coding DNA: TGTGCCAGCAGTTACTCATCCCCCATTACTATGAACACTGAAGCTTTCTTT. This rearrangement joins TRBV6-2 or TRBV6-3 to TRBJ1-1, with D unclear. The V gene's germline CDR1 is MNHEY and CDR2 SVGEGT. V lost 0 bases and J 0 bases, leaving 14 bases between the germline ends. The CDR3 covers 17 residues.

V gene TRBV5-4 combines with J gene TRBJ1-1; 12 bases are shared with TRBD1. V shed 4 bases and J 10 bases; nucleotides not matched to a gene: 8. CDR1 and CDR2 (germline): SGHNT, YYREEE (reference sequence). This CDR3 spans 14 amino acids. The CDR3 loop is CASSATAGQGAAFF. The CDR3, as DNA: TGTGCCAGCAGCGCGACGGCGGGACAGGGGGCAGCTTTCTTT.

CDR3 nucleotides: TGTGCCAGCAGCTTATCAGTTGGCAGGGGGGGTAACAATGAGCAGTTCTTC. This gives the protein CASSLSVGRGGNNEQFF. V and J are TRBV7-9 and TRBJ2-1; either TRBD1 or TRBD2 may fit D (7 bases each). Trimming took off 2 bases at V and 5 bases at J, with 19 bases between the two ends. Germline CDR1 reads SEHNR; CDR2 reads FQNEAQ (reference sequence). CDR3 length: 17 residues. The full variable domain, with the rest looked up from reference TRBV7-9 and TRBJ2-1, is DTGVSQNPRHKITKRGQNVTFRCDPISEHNRLYWYRQTLGQGPEFLTYFQNEAQLEKSRLLSDRFSAERPKGSFSTLEIQRTEQGDSAMYLCASSLSVGRGGNNEQFFGPGTRLTVL.

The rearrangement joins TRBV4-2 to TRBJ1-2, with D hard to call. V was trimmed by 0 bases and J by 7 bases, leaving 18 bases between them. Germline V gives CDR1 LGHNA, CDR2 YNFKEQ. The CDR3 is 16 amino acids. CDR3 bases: TGTGCCAGCAGCCAAGATCGAGCAATAGCTAGTCTTGGCTACACCTTC. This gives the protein CASSQDRAIASLGYTF.

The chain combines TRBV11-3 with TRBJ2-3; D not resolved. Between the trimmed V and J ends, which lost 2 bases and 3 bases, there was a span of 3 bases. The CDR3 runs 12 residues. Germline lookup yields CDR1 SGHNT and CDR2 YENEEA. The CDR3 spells CASSLRTDTQYF. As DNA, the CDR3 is TGTGCCAGCAGCTTAAGGACAGATACGCAGTATTTT. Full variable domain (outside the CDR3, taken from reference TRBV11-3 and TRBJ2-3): EAGVVQSPRYKIIEKKQPVAFWCNPISGHNTLYWYLQNLGQGPELLIRYENEEAVDDSQLPKDRFSAERLKGVDSTLKIQPAELGDSAVYLCASSLRTDTQYFGPGTRLTVL.

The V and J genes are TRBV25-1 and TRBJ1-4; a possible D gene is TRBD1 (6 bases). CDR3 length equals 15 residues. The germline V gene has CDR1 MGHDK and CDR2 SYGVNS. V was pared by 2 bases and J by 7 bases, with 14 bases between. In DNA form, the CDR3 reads TGTGCCAGCAGTGAAAATTGGGGGCTCGGTGAAAAACTGTTTTTT. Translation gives CASSENWGLGEKLFF.

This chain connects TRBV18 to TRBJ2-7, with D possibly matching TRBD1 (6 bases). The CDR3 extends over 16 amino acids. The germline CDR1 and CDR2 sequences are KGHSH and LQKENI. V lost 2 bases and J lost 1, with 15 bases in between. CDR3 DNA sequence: TGTGCCAGCTCACCATTCGAACAGGGAGCTTCCTACGAGCAGTACTTC. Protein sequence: CASSPFEQGASYEQYF.

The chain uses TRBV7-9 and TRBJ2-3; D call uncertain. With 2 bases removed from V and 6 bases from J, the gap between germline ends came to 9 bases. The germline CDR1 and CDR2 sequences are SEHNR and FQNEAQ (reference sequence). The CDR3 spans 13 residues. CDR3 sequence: CASSLQLRDTQYF. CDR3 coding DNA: TGTGCCAGCAGCTTACAATTGCGGGATACGCAGTATTTT.